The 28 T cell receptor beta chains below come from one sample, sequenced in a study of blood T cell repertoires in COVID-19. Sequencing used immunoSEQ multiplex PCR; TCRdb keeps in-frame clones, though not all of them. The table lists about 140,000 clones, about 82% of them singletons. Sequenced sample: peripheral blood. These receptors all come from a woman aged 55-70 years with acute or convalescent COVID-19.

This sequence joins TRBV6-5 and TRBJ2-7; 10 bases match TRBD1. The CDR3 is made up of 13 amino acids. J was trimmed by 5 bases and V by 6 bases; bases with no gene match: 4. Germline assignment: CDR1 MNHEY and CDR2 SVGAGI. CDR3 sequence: CASRLTGGHEQYF. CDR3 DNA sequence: TGTGCCAGCAGGTTGACAGGGGGCCACGAGCAGTACTTC.

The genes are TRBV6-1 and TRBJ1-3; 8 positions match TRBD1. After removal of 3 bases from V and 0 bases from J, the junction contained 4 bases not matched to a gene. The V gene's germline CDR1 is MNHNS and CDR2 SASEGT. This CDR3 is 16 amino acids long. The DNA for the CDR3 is TGTGCCAGCAGTGAGGGGGACAGGATCTCTGGAAACACCATATATTTT. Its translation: CASSEGDRISGNTIYF.

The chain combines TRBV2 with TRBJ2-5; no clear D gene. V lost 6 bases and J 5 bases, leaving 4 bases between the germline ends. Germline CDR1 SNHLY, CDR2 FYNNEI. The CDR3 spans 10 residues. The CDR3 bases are TGTGCCAGCAGCCGGGAGACCCAGTACTTC. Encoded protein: CASSRETQYF.

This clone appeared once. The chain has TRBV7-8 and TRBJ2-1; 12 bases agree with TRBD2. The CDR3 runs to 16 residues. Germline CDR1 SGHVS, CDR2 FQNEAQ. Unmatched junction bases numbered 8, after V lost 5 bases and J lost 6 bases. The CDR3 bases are TGTGCCAGCAGCGCACAACTAGCGGGGGGTTTCAATGAGCAGTTCTTC. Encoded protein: CASSAQLAGGFNEQFF.

CDR3 DNA: TGTGCCTGGAGCGGGACAGGGAGCAATGAGCAGTTCTTC. Translated, it gives CAWSGTGSNEQFF. The chain links TRBV30 to TRBJ2-1; 9 bases line up with TRBD1. Germline V gene data show CDR1 as GTSNPN and CDR2 as SVGIG (reference sequence). The V and J ends lost 3 bases and 6 bases, in that order; junction bases with no gene match: 3. The CDR3 runs 13 residues.

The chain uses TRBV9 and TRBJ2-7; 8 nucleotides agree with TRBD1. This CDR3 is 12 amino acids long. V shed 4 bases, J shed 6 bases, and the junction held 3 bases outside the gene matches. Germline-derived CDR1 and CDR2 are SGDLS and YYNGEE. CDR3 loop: CASSKTGVEQYF. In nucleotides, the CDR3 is TGTGCCAGCAGCAAGACAGGGGTCGAGCAGTACTTC.

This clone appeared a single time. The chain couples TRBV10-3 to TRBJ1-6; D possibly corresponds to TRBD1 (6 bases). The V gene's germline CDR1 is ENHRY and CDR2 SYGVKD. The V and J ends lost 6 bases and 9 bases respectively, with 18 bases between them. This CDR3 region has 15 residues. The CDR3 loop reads CAIRESGAGASPLHF. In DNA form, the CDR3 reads TGTGCCATCAGGGAATCCGGGGCAGGGGCTTCACCCCTCCACTTT.

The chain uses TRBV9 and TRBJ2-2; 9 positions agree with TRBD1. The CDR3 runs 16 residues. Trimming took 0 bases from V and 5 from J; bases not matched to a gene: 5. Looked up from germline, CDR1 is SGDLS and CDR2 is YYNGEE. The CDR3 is CASSVDTGGWTGELFF. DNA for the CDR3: TGTGCCAGCAGCGTAGATACAGGGGGCTGGACCGGGGAGCTGTTTTTT. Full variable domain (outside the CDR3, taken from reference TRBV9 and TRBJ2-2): DSGVTQTPKHLITATGQRVTLRCSPRSGDLSVYWYQQSLDQGLQFLIQYYNGEERAKGNILERFSAQQFPDLHSELNLSSLELGDSALYFCASSVDTGGWTGELFFGEGSRLTVL.

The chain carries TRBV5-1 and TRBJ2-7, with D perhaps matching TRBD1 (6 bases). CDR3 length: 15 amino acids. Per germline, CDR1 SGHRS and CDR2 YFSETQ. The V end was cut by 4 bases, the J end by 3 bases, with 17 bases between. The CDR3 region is CASSTGHRDIYEQYF. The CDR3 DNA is TGCGCCAGCAGCACAGGCCACAGGGACATCTACGAGCAGTACTTC.

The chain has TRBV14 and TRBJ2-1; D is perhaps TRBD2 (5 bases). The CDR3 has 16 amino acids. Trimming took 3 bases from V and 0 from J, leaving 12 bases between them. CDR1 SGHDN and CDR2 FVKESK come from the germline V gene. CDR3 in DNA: TGTGCCAGCAGCCACGGCGCGGGTGGCTCCTACAATGAGCAGTTCTTC. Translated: CASSHGAGGSYNEQFF.

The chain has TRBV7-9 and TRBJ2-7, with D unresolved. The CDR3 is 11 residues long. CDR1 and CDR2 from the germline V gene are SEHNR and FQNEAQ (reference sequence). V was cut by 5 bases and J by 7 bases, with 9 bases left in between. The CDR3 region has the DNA TGTGCCAGCAGCACCTTCCAGGAGCAGTACTTC. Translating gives CASSTFQEQYF.

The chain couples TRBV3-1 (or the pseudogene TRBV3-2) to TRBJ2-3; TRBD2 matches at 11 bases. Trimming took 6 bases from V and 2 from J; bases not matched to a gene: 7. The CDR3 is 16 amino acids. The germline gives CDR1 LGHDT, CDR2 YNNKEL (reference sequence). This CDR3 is CASRRLAGSSTDTQYF. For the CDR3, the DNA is TGTGCCAGCAGACGACTAGCGGGGTCCTCCACAGATACGCAGTATTTT.

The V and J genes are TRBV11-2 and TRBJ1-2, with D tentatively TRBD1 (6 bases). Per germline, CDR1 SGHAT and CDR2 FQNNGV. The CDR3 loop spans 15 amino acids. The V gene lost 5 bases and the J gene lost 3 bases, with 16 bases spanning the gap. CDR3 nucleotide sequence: TGTGCCAGCAGCGACCGACAGGCGGTATACTATGGCTACACCTTC. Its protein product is CASSDRQAVYYGYTF.

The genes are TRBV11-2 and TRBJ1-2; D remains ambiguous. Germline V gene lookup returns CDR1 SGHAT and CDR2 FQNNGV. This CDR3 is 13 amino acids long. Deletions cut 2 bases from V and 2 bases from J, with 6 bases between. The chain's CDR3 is CASSLQINYGYTF. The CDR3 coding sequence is TGTGCCAGCAGCTTACAGATAAACTATGGCTACACCTTC.

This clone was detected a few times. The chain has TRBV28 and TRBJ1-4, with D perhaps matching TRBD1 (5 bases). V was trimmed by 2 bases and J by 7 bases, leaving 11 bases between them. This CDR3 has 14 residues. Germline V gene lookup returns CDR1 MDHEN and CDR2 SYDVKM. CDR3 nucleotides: TGTGCCAGCAGTTTACGCGGGGCGATTGAAAAACTGTTTTTT. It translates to CASSLRGAIEKLFF. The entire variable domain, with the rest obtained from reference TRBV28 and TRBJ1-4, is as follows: DVKVTQSSRYLVKRTGEKVFLECVQDMDHENMFWYRQDPGLGLRLIYFSYDVKMKEKGDIPEGYSVSREKKERFSLILESASTNQTSMYLCASSLRGAIEKLFFGSGTQLSVL.

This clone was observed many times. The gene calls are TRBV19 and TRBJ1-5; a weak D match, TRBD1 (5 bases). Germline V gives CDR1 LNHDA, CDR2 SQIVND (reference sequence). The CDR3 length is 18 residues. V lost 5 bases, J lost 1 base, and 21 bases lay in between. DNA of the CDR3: TGTGCCAGTAGTCCCTCCGGTCAGGGTGGGGCGAGCAATCAGCCCCAGCATTTT. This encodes CASSPSGQGGASNQPQHF.

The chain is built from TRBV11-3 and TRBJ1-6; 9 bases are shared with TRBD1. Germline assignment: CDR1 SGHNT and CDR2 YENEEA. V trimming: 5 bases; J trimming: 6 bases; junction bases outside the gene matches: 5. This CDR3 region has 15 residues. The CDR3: CASSEQGAGNSPLHF. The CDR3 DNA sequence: TGTGCCAGCAGCGAACAGGGGGCGGGTAATTCACCCCTCCACTTT.

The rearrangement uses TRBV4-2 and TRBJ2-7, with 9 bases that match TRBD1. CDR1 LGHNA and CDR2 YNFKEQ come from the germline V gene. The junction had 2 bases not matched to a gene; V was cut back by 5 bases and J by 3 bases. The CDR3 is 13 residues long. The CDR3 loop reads CASSGTGNYEQYF. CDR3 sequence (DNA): TGTGCCAGCAGCGGGACAGGGAACTACGAGCAGTACTTC.

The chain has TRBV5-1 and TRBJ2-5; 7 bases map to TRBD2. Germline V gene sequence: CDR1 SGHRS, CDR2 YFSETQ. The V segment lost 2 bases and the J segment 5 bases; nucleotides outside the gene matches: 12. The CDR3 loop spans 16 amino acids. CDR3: CASSFLQGLTKETQYF. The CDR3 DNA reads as TGCGCCAGCAGCTTTCTCCAGGGACTAACGAAGGAGACCCAGTACTTC.

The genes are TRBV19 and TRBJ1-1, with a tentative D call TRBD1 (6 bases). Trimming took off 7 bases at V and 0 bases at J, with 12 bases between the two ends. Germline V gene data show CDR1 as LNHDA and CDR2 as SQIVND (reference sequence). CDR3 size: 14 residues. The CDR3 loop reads CASTRTAVNTEAFF. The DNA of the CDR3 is TGTGCCAGTACCCGGACAGCAGTGAACACTGAAGCTTTCTTT.

CDR3 nucleotides: TGTGCCAGCAGGTCGTGGGCCGAGGGGGACACTGAAGCTTTCTTT. Amino acids: CASRSWAEGDTEAFF. The chain joins TRBV6-5 to TRBJ1-1; tentatively, D is TRBD1 (6 bases). V lost 6 bases and J lost 3, with 17 bases in between. Germline CDR1 reads MNHEY; CDR2 reads SVGAGI. This CDR3 is built from 15 residues.

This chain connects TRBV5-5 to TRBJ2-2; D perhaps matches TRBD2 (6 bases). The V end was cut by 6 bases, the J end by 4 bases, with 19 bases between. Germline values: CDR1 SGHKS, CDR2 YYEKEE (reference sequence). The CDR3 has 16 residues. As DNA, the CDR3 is TGTGCCAGCACCGGGAGAGGGGAAGTTTCCACCGGGGAGCTGTTTTTT. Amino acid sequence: CASTGRGEVSTGELFF.

The DNA of the CDR3 is TGTGCCTGGAGTCGCAGTCCCAATCAGCCCCAGCATTTT. Translation gives CAWSRSPNQPQHF. The chain couples TRBV30 to TRBJ1-5; D is ambiguous. Germline V gene sequence: CDR1 GTSNPN, CDR2 SVGIG (reference sequence). The V end was cut by 2 bases, the J end by 3 bases, with 8 bases between. The CDR3 length is 13 residues.

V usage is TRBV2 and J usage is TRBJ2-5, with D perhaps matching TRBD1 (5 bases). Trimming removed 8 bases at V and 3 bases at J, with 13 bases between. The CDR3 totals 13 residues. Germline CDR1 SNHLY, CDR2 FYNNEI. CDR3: CASARGTKETQYF. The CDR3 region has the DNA TGTGCCAGCGCAAGGGGCACTAAAGAGACCCAGTACTTC.

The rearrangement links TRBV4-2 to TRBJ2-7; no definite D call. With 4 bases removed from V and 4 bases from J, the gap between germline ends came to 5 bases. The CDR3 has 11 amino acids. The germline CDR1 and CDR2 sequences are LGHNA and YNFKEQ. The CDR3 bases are TGTGCCAGCAGCCCGTTATACGAGCAGTACTTC. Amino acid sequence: CASSPLYEQYF.

CDR3 sequence (DNA): TGTGCCAGCAGCCGGTACAGGGGGGATGAAAAACTGTTTTTT. Protein sequence: CASSRYRGDEKLFF. The chain employs TRBV6-5 and TRBJ1-4; 8 bases line up with TRBD1. V lost 6 bases, J lost 6 bases, and 6 bases stayed unmatched. This CDR3 comprises 14 residues. Germline values: CDR1 MNHEY, CDR2 SVGAGI.

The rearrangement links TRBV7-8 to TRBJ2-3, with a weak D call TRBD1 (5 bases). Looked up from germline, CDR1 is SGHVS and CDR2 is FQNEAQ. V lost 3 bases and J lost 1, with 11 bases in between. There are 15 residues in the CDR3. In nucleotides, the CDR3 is TGTGCCAGCAGCTTTAGGACAAGGGGCACAGATACGCAGTATTTT. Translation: CASSFRTRGTDTQYF.

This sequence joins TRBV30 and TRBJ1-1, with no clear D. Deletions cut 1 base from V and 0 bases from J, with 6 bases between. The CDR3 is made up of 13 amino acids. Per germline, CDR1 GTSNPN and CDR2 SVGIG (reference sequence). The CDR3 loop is CAWSGTLNTEAFF. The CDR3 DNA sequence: TGTGCCTGGAGTGGTACACTGAACACTGAAGCTTTCTTT.